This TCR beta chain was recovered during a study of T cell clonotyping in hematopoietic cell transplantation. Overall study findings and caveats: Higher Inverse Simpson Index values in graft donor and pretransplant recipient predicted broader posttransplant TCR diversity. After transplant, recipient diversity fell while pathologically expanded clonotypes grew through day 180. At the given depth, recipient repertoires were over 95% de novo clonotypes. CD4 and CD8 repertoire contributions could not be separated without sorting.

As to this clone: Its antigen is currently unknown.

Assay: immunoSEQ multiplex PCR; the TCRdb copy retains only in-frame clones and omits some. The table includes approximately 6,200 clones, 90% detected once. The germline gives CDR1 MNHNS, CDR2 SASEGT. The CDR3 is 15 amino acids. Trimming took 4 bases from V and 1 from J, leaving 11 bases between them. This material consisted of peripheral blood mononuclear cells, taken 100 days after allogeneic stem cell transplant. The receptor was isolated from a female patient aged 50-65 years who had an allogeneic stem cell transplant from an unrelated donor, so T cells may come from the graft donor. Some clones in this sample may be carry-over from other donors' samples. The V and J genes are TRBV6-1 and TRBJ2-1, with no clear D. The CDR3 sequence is CASSVQWGSYNEQFF. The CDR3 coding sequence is TGTGCCAGCAGTGTTCAGTGGGGTTCCTACAATGAGCAGTTCTTC.